The clone carrying this T cell receptor (beta chain) was detected ten times or more. Antigen specificity is unknown. This sample was taken from a study of CD8+CD57+ T cells in acquired aplastic anemia. On the study more broadly: CD4+ and CD8+ cells, once sorted, gave DNA averaging around 3.4 ug.

The study, taken as a whole, reports: Both patients and controls carried the same twenty-nine CD8+ CDR3 sequences.

TCR beta VDJ combinations and CDR3 sequences were profiled from genomic DNA. TCRdb independently ran MiXCR on the reads; one entry per CDR3 protein. The sample has about 71,000 distinct CDR3 sequences, approximately 50% seen once. Trimming stripped 5 bases from V and 2 bases from J, with 16 bases between. The CDR3 covers 15 residues. The rearrangement links TRBV12-3 or TRBV12-4 to TRBJ2-7; weak D call: TRBD1 (5 bases). Sequencing was performed on sorted CD4+, CD8+, or CD8+CD57+ T cells (not recorded which) from PBMCs. The receptor was isolated from a human donor in good health, serving as a control. The CDR3 spells CASSLTDSRAYEQYF. The CDR3 DNA follows: TGTGCCAGCAGTCTAACAGACAGCCGGGCCTACGAGCAGTACTTC.